This T cell receptor (beta chain) was observed in a study of cytomegalovirus exposure and HLA in healthy donors (dated by TCRdb to 2016 to 2017). Notes on the research overall: An earlier analysis of roughly 570 of the donors reported about 260 Gb of sequence data and about 120 million unique TCR beta sequences obtained from some 170 million T cells. Both class I and class II loci were covered by HLA typing, at four-digit resolution. In a later analysis, previously published TCR beta repertoires from 500 to 750 donors were re-analyzed and high-resolution HLA genotyping was added so that TCR occurrence patterns could be studied. Donor age, sex, ethnicity and CMV serostatus were compiled together with the repertoire data. In a later genetic analysis, genome-wide SNP genotypes for about 55% of the roughly 700 donors were used, and that subset was treated as a discovery cohort. Besides the first cohort of more than 650 subjects, a separate validation cohort made up of some 110 different subjects was used. Among a few hundred genotyped donors of the cohort, an average of approximately 240,000 unique TCR beta nucleotide sequences were sequenced per donor, roughly 18% of them non-productive. Among the 398 genotyped donors, approximately 82% belonged to the genetic ancestry cluster associated with self-reported Caucasian donors. In the later analysis, no new phenotypic data were used to find candidate immune exposures; instead, reliance was placed on TCR beta sequences and their occurrence across donors. In an earlier analysis of roughly 540 of the donors, high-throughput TCR beta sequencing was used to judge whether each TCR beta V gene segment behaved as functional or pseudogenic. The study used immunosequencing to profile the T cell repertoires of approximately 630 subjects and linked those repertoires to cytomegalovirus serostatus. The study aimed to test whether signatures of past pathogen exposure could be identified by cataloging public T cell receptors. An early release covering more than 500 HLA-typed donors comprised approximately 290 gigabases of sequencing data and tens of millions of unique TCR sequences. High-throughput TCR immunosequencing, statistical association of individual TCRs with disease status, and machine learning were combined to predict cytomegalovirus infection status. The number of donors typed differed by locus, with about 620-630 for A, B, C, DRB1 and DQB1, 522 for DQA1, nearly 610 for DPA1, and approximately 470 for DPB1. All discovery cohort repertoires had been generated using a single sequencing platform. About five DR-DQ haplotypes were handled as single units for association and clustering, since linkage in the cohort was strong. General study outcomes and caveats: Cytomegalovirus status was reported to be diagnosed by the classifier with high specificity and sensitivity in both the original and validation cohorts. In a later analysis, around 15,000 TCR beta sequences were associated with specific HLA alleles at a false discovery rate of 0.05. In an earlier analysis of approximately 590 of the donors, most TCR beta V segments appeared in productive rearrangements about 87% or about 30% of the time, broadly matching IMGT annotations. Most CMV-associated TCR beta chains appeared to be HLA-restricted in a later analysis, and the HLA associations seemed to be driven largely by CMV exposure. Because some donors lacked HLA typing at each locus, the association tests relied only on the typed subset. The authors suggested that the approach could potentially be generalized to other disease states and immunological phenotypes. Correlated functional status among segregating V segments might be attributable to linkage disequilibrium, but an unknown experimental factor could not be ruled out. For the cohort, immune exposure information was limited to CMV serostatus. Some IMGT-functional V segments, including TRBV6-2 and TRBV6-3, could not be distinguished by the 87-base-pair reads and were therefore excluded. The cohort was sequenced for TCR beta chains only, and without alpha or paired-chain data the features that could be detected were limited. According to a later analysis, parvovirus B19, influenza, CMV and Epstein-Barr virus appeared linked to several top co-occurrence clusters. In the study, 150 to 200 TCR beta chains were listed as associated with cytomegalovirus. Strong co-occurrence of HLA alleles, especially DR and DQ, made assigning TCR associations to individual alleles difficult. In a later analysis, TCR association rates were found to vary across HLA loci, with the most associated TCRs seen for DRB1 alleles and the fewest for HLA-C alleles. In a later analysis, HLA-associated TCR beta chains were found to be more clonally expanded and to have lower generation probabilities than equally common non-associated chains. A later genetic analysis reported fewer N-insertions in productive TCRs among donors in an Asian-associated ancestry cluster than the roughly 620-donor mean. A later genetic analysis associated a missense DCLRE1C variant with V-gene and J-gene trimming of TCR beta chains, and an independent cohort replicated the association. A further reported finding was that TCR beta sequences accurately predicted the HLA-A and HLA-B alleles for most subjects in the first cohort. Around 16 rarely observed V segments, including chromosome 9 orphons, were excluded from the earlier analysis of about 600 of the donors because counts were too low. Three of the identified cytomegalovirus-associated TCR beta chains were confirmed in vitro to be specific for cytomegalovirus antigens. A cluster of highly shared sequence variants was judged likely to be a technical artifact of the sequencing pipeline. Roughly uniform sequencing depth across donors was assumed in presence/absence analyses, although this assumption may not hold. While some public TCRs were present in many individuals, most TCR sequences turned up only very rarely across donors.

This clone was counted a few times. Its recognized antigen is unknown. Within one base of it there is no much larger clone, and no base qualities were kept. The cohort comprised some 680 healthy bone marrow donors. Cohort members were all nominally healthy when sampled, although unrecorded immune exposures were likely present. The donor was CMV seronegative and was included in the group of about 400 seronegative cohort members. A peripheral blood sample was provided by each donor, and peripheral blood mononuclear cells were used for TCR beta sequencing. Genomic DNA was extracted from the blood cell samples with the Qiagen DNeasy Blood Extraction Kit. The method was the immunoSEQ multiplex PCR assay. A mixture of 60 forward primers for TCR Vbeta segments and 13 reverse primers for TCR Jbeta segments was used in the multiplex PCR. Amplification of the CDR3 region of rearranged TCR beta genes was performed with a multiplex PCR assay on genomic DNA. Amplified TCR beta libraries were sequenced as 87-base-pair reads on the Illumina HiSeq System. As for the authors' bioinformatics: In a later analysis, tens of millions of unique TCR beta chains were counted across the 500 to 700 repertoires, and roughly 10 million of these chains were shared by at least two donors. Raw reads were error-corrected and collapsed into unique sequences with a nearest-neighbor algorithm that merged closely related sequences to remove PCR and sequencing errors. V, D and J gene segments were assigned by aligning CDR3 sequences to IMGT reference sequences. For a sequence to be retained, a match of at least six nucleotides was required to both a V gene segment and a J gene segment. Rearrangements were called productive when the CDR3 lacked stop codons and stayed in frame with V and J; all others were non-productive. CDR3 was defined according to IMGT convention as the region running from the second conserved V-encoded cysteine to the conserved J-encoded phenylalanine. In an earlier analysis of just under 600 of the donors, sequences lacking an unambiguous match to a single V gene segment were excluded. An earlier analysis of around 600 of the donors classified V segments as functional when productive rearrangements were above 56.7% and as segregating when the standard deviation between donors was above 5%. A statistical classification framework was developed to diagnose cytomegalovirus status using the catalog of TCR beta chain sequences. In a later analysis, TCR nucleotide sequences were compared against IMGT/GENE-DB human TR gene sequences so that V and J genes could be assigned. A later analysis assigned CDR3 sequences and most-parsimonious VDJ recombination scenarios with the TCRdist pipeline. In a later analysis, every TCR beta chain was defined by the combination of its CDR3 amino acid sequence and its V-gene family, and reads without a unique V-gene family were dropped. A later analysis removed 500 to 600 highly shared, low-generation-probability nucleotide sequences to deal with suspected cross-contamination and a sequencing artifact. In a later analysis, a clonal expansion index was calculated for each public chain from normalized within-repertoire ranks of inferred template counts. Generation probabilities in a later analysis came from a VDJ recombination model fitted to out-of-frame rearrangements, and those results were checked against IGoR. A later analysis scored TCR-TCR, TCR-HLA and TCR-CMV co-occurrence with hypergeometric tests, applying a repertoire-size bias correction to TCR pairs. To estimate false discovery rates, a later analysis permuted the HLA or CMV assignments 20 times. In a later analysis, co-occurring TCRs were grouped using DBSCAN, and TCRdist sequence similarity was added for clustering within HLA-allele-positive subsets. Co-occurrence clustering excluded repertoires with fewer than 30,000 or more than 120,000 public chains, plus five with anomalous nucleotide sharing. TCRdb took over this immuneACCESS table, retaining in-frame rearrangements with V and J assigned. Such tables are incomplete; in checked studies, under half of the missing clones stem from an unresolved V gene, and the remainder is unexplained. From that table come the V and J calls and clone size; the DNA was used to work out D and trimming. The sample has about 190,000 clones on record, around 90% of them singletons. The biggest ten clones account for about 1.7% of the sample.

The trim is 4 bases for V and 3 bases for J, with a gap of 7 bases between the germline ends. From the cysteine through the phenylalanine, the CDR3 covers 13 amino acids. CDR3 DNA is the only sequence kept; it has 39 bases, read in frame from the first base. As encoded in the germline V gene, CDR1 is SNHLY while CDR2 is FYNNEI. Sequencing was performed on PBMCs. The receptor was isolated from a woman under 30 in good health and CMV-seronegative. This chain is built from TRBV2 and TRBJ1-3; a tentative D call is TRBD1 (5 bases match). The CDR3 protein: CASSVGLGNTIYF. The DNA sequence follows: TGTGCCAGCAGTGTGGGGCTTGGAAACACCATATATTTT.